Following are 18 T cell receptor beta chains from one sample sequenced in a study of T cells expressing NK-cell markers. One entry per CDR3 protein, without DNA, is what TCRdb gives after re-calling the 5' RACE reads. This table lists about 550,000 distinct CDR3 sequences. Sequenced material: blood T cells: a sorted CD56 or NKG2C T cell subset, CD4+ or CD8+ T cells, or bulk PBMC T cells (not recorded which). The origin of the receptors is a man aged 18 to 35 in good health.

The chain combines TRBV3-1 with TRBJ2-2; TCRdb lists TRBD1, though no DNA is available to test this call. Germline assignment: CDR1 LGHDT and CDR2 YNNKEL (reference sequence). The CDR3 runs 14 residues. This CDR3 reads CASSQVGQTGELFF.

This rearrangement joins TRBV9 to TRBJ2-5; TCRdb lists TRBD2, though no DNA is available to test this call. Germline V gene lookup returns CDR1 SGDLS and CDR2 YYNGEE. This CDR3 comprises 15 residues. CDR3: CASSVASGRAETQYF.

The rearrangement joins TRBV6-5 to TRBJ2-3. The CDR3 contains 17 residues. CDR1 and CDR2 from the germline V gene are MNHEY and SVGAGI. CDR3 in amino acids: CASSYWSVVKSTDTQYF.

The chain joins TRBV5-1 to TRBJ1-4. Germline values: CDR1 SGHRS, CDR2 YFSETQ. This CDR3 contains 13 residues. Here the CDR3 reads CASSLGGPEKLFF.

This sequence joins TRBV5-6 and TRBJ2-3; with no DNA, the TCRdb D assignment of TRBD2 cannot be verified. The CDR3 sequence is 15 residues long. Germline lookup yields CDR1 SGHDT and CDR2 YYEEEE. This chain's CDR3 is CASSAGLAGGDTQYF.

This chain joins TRBV4-3 and TRBJ1-1. Germline V gene lookup returns CDR1 LGHNA and CDR2 YSLEER. There are 15 residues in the CDR3. The CDR3 protein is CASSQGGVGDTEAFF.

The genes are TRBV20-1 and TRBJ2-7; TCRdb names TRBD2, which stays unverified in the absence of DNA. Looked up from germline, CDR1 is DFQATT and CDR2 is SNEGSKA (reference sequence). The CDR3 loop spans 15 amino acids. This chain's CDR3 is CSAPGGRREVGEQYF.

The rearrangement joins TRBV12-3 or TRBV12-4 to TRBJ2-5; TCRdb indicates TRBD1, and absent DNA this call remains unverified. The CDR3 has 16 residues. This CDR3 reads CASSLGGGGYQETQYF.

The CDR3: CATSVQPGELFF. The J gene is TRBJ2-2, the V gene TRBV24-1. CDR3 length equals 12 residues. The germline gives CDR1 KGHDR, CDR2 SFDVKD.

The J gene is TRBJ1-5, the V gene TRBV6-2 or TRBV6-3; no DNA is available, so the TRBD1 call from TCRdb remains unchecked. Germline V gene lookup returns CDR1 MNHEY and CDR2 SVGEGT. This CDR3 region has 13 residues. Here the CDR3 reads CASSSGGLQPQHF.

The chain recombines TRBV12-3 or TRBV12-4 with TRBJ1-5; with no DNA, the TCRdb D assignment of TRBD1 cannot be verified. The CDR3 is made up of 14 amino acids. CDR3 in amino acids: CASSLKGIHQPQHF.

The J gene is TRBJ2-7, the V gene TRBV18; TCRdb calls TRBD2, which cannot be checked without DNA. The CDR3 is 18 residues long. The V gene's germline CDR1 is KGHSH and CDR2 LQKENI. This CDR3 is CASSLKQALGTSFHEQYF. The full variable domain, its missing parts supplied by reference TRBV18 and TRBJ2-7, is NAGVMQNPRHLVRRRGQEARLRCSPMKGHSHVYWYRQLPEEGLKFMVYLQKENIIDESGMPKERFSAEFPKEGPSILRIQQVVRGDSAAYFCASSLKQALGTSFHEQYFGPGTRLTVT.

This sequence joins TRBV20-1 and TRBJ2-1; TCRdb's D gene call, TRBD1, goes unchecked for lack of DNA. Germline CDR1 is DFQATT and CDR2 is SNEGSKA (reference sequence). The CDR3 loop spans 17 amino acids. This CDR3 reads CSARSHLGTGDTNEQFF.

The chain recombines TRBV5-1 with TRBJ2-5. There are 15 residues in the CDR3. The germline CDR1 and CDR2 sequences are SGHRS and YFSETQ. The CDR3 loop is CASSLEGRSPETQYF.

The chain carries TRBV7-2 and TRBJ2-7; with no DNA, the TCRdb D assignment of TRBD1 cannot be verified. Germline CDR1 and CDR2: SGHTA and FQGNSA. The CDR3 length is 12 residues. The CDR3 sequence is CASSFREYEQYF.

The chain couples TRBV7-6 to TRBJ2-1. This CDR3 has 17 residues. Germline V gene data show CDR1 as SGHVS and CDR2 as FNYEAQ. The CDR3 protein is CASSSEGNVLKGNEQFF.

The CDR3 reads CSAMMGTSGRRKTQYF. The chain uses TRBV20-1 and TRBJ2-5; TCRdb selects TRBD2, and the lack of DNA leaves this call unchecked. Germline CDR1 reads DFQATT; CDR2 reads SNEGSKA (reference sequence). The CDR3 runs 16 residues.

V is TRBV6-4 and J is TRBJ1-4. CDR1 is MRHNA and CDR2 is SNTAGT in the germline V gene. The CDR3 has 19 residues. The CDR3 region is CASRGFIRAKISTNEKLFF.